The entry below gives a single T cell receptor beta chain sequence along with its context. In its sample, this clonotype was seen many times. Its cognate antigen has yet to be identified. Base qualities were left out, and no much larger clone turns up one base away. To synthesize cDNA, template-switch 5'RACE was performed with a primer carrying a 10-nucleotide random unique molecular identifier so that each TCR transcript was tagged. Every sequencing run covered 15-18 subjects and yielded more than 170 million TCR-beta sequences. The RNeasy kit was used for extraction of total RNA. The KAPA Real-time Library Amplification kit was used to amplify TCR-beta VDJ regions with primers targeting the TCR constant region and the 5'RACE anchor. A first PCR added sample indexes and Illumina adaptors, and a second PCR then raised library yield. After purification with Ampure beads, the TCR product of roughly 650 bp was size-selected on a 2% E-gel SizeSelection system. Before pooling, libraries had their quality checked on a Bioanalyzer, their concentration measured with Qubit, and their quantity determined with the Kapa Library Quantification kit. Libraries were sequenced paired-end 2 x 150 bp on an Illumina HiSeq 2500. To increase sequence diversity, roughly 24-31% phiX was spiked into each library pool. In the paper's pipeline: The UMI-based MiGEC pipeline processed quality-filtered reads and removed over 80% of raw TCR sequences during error correction. IMGT germline references were used for alignment of VDJ genes, and clonotypes were defined by a unique CDR3 amino acid sequence together with V-J genes. Clonal expansion, Shannon diversity and CDR3 relatedness were evaluated with VDJtools (CalcPairwiseDistances, ClusterSamples), while phylogenetic trees were built in CLCbio workbench. A clone was classed as expanded if it had 8 or more unique UMIs, a cutoff based on coefficient-of-variation modelling across technical triplicates. TCRdb passed the public sequencing reads through fastp at Q25 and MiXCR, retaining productive beta sequences. Each record represents a unique CDR3 protein, reported with the most common genes and DNA among its rows. In this record, the V and J calls reflect TCRdb's handling and not the investigators' own analysis. The sample table lists 95,000 to 150,000 distinct CDR3 sequences, roughly 3.2% of them with a count of one. The ten largest clones take up around 1.4% of the sample.

This sample is drawn from a study of neurological immune-mediated disorders (dated 2019 in TCRdb). Study-wide context: Of the approximately 35 multiple sclerosis patients, approximately 30 had relapsing-remitting MS and 3 had secondary progressive MS. The study compared peripheral blood TCR-beta repertoires of HTLV-I-associated myelopathy (HAM/TSP) patients, multiple sclerosis patients and healthy controls using UMI-based sequencing. Longitudinal samples, technical triplicates and paired sorted CD4+ and CD8+ T-cell subsets, alongside PBMC samples, were included among the roughly 100 TCR-beta libraries. Of the roughly 70 subjects in the cohort, around 14 were HAM/TSP patients, about 35 were multiple sclerosis patients, and about 20 were healthy controls. The research as a whole found: Across subjects, expanded clones never shared an identical CDR3 amino acid sequence, which suggests that the TCR-beta repertoires in every group were private. Phylogenetic analysis grouped repertoires from 18 of 34 MS patients into a cluster of related CDR3 sequences, suggesting a possible repertoire-level signature. The MS cluster was not associated with any clinical or MRI features, and the authors stated that larger cohorts are needed. TCR clonal expansion was highest in HAM/TSP patients and lowest in MS patients, with MS patients falling below even healthy controls.

For the unsorted PBMC libraries, 2 million PBMCs were stored in RNAlater at -80 degrees C until RNA extraction and were used to generate the libraries. The multiple sclerosis patients were enrolled in a US clinical protocol that used magnetic resonance imaging to evaluate disease progression. Peripheral blood was subjected to Ficoll-Hypaque density gradient centrifugation to isolate PBMCs, which were then cryopreserved in liquid nitrogen. CDR1 and CDR2 were assigned from the germline V gene as LGHNA and YSLEER. The trim is 1 base for V and 4 bases for J, with a gap of 10 bases between the germline ends. Inclusive of the bounding cysteine and phenylalanine, the CDR3 is 15 residues long. Only the CDR3 part of the read is kept: 45 bases, read in frame from the first base.

The sample comprised PBMCs. The chain is made from TRBV4-3 and TRBJ2-2; too little of a D gene remains to name it. The TCR sequence derives from a woman aged 25 to 39 with multiple sclerosis. The CDR3 has the sequence CASSQATQFTGELFF. The sequenced DNA: TGCGCCAGCAGCCAAGCAACCCAATTCACCGGGGAGCTGTTTTTT.